The 4 T cell receptor beta chains given below trace back to one sample, sequenced in a study of cytomegalovirus exposure and HLA in healthy donors (dated by TCRdb to about 2017). The protocol used for the library was the immunoSEQ multiplex PCR assay. For the multiplex PCR, a mixture combining 60 forward primers for TCR Vbeta segments and 13 reverse primers for TCR Jbeta segments was used. The clones in this table, taken by TCRdb from immuneACCESS, are in-frame only. Not every clone is retained; where verified, under half of the shortfall comes from an unresolved V gene, and the cause of the rest is unknown. This sample is represented by roughly 100,000 clones; 83% of them were singletons. The ten largest clones capture about 6.3% of the sample. Sequenced input: PBMCs. The receptors originated from a young man in good health and CMV-seronegative.

The chain combines TRBV11-1 with TRBJ1-4, with D possibly matching TRBD1 (6 bases). V was shortened by 4 bases and J by 7 bases, with 19 bases between the two germline ends. Germline V gene sequence: CDR1 SGHAT, CDR2 FQDESV (reference sequence). The length of the CDR3 is 16 residues. This CDR3 is CASSSNGGRIGEKLFF. For the CDR3, the DNA is TGTGCCAGCAGCTCTAACGGGGGGCGTATAGGTGAAAAACTGTTTTTT.

V usage is TRBV28 and J usage is TRBJ1-1, with D perhaps matching TRBD1 (5 bases). CDR3 length: 12 amino acids. CDR1 is MDHEN, CDR2 SYDVKM, per germline. V was trimmed by 5 bases and J by 8 bases, leaving 12 bases between them. The CDR3 region is CASSPEYREAFF. CDR3 sequence (DNA): TGTGCCAGCAGTCCAGAATACAGGGAAGCTTTCTTT.

This chain joins TRBV14 and TRBJ2-5; TRBD2 aligns across 7 bases. V gave up 2 bases and J gave up 5 bases; unmatched junction bases: 5. Germline V lookup: CDR1 SGHDN, CDR2 FVKESK. The CDR3 spans 14 residues. CDR3 region: CASSQYLGGETQYF. CDR3 nucleotides: TGTGCCAGCAGCCAATATCTGGGGGGGGAGACCCAGTACTTC. Combining the CDR3 with reference TRBV14 and TRBJ2-5 gives the whole variable domain EAGVTQFPSHSVIEKGQTVTLRCDPISGHDNLYWYRRVMGKEIKFLLHFVKESKQDESGMPNNRFLAERTGGTYSTLKVQPAELEDSGVYFCASSQYLGGETQYFGPGTRLLVL.

The rearrangement uses TRBV5-1 and TRBJ1-1; perhaps TRBD1 as D (6 bases). The V end lost 2 bases, the J end lost 1 base, and 9 bases lay between the germline ends. Germline V lookup: CDR1 SGHRS, CDR2 YFSETQ. The CDR3 totals 14 residues. In nucleotides, the CDR3 is TGCGCCAGCAGCTTAAACAGGGCGAACACTGAAGCTTTCTTT. Translating it yields CASSLNRANTEAFF.